Detailed here is one T cell receptor (beta chain). Antigen specificity is unknown. The V segment lost 0 bases and the J segment 1 base; nucleotides outside the gene matches: 7. Germline values: CDR1 SGHRS, CDR2 YFSETQ. This CDR3 contains 17 residues. The data are from a study of blood T cells in healthy people across ages. Alongside a J-beta primer mix, a sample-barcoded 5' primer served in a second PCR lasting roughly 7 to 12 cycles. TCRdb used MiXCR to reprocess the 5' RACE reads, holding one entry per CDR3 protein. The table has approximately 730,000 distinct CDR3 sequences, roughly 43% seen once. At least 5 micrograms of total RNA were extracted per sample. Points from the study as a whole: Diversity estimates drawn from one million T cells were deemed underestimates. Older age coincided with a roughly linear decline in TCR beta diversity per million T cells.

The sequence came from a woman aged 55-69 years in good health. V and J are TRBV5-1 and TRBJ1-1; 9 bases fit TRBD1. The sequencing sample was made of blood. CDR3 region: CASSLVTGTGKNTEAFF. CDR3 in DNA: TGCGCCAGCAGCTTGGTGACCGGGACAGGGAAGAACACTGAAGCTTTCTTT.